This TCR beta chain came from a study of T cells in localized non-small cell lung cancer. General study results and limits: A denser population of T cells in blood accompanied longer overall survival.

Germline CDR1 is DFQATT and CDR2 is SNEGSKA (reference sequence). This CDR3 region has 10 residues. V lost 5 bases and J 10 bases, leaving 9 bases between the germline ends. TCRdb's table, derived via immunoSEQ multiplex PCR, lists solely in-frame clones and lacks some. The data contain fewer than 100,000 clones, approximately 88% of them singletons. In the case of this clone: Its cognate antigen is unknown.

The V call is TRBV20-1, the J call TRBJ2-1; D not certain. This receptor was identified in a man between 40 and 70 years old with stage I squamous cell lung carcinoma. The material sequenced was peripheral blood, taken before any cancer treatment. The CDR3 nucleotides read TGCAGTGCTGTGTTTGGGGAGCAGTTCTTC. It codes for CSAVFGEQFF.